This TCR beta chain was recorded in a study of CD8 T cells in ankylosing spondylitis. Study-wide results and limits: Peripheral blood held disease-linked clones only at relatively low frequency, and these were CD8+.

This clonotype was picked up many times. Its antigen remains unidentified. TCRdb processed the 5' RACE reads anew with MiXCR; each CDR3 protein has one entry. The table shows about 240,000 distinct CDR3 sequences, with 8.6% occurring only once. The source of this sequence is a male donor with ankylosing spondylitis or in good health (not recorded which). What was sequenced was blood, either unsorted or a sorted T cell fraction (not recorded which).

This CDR3 reads CASSSGGVQPQHF. The CDR3 nucleotides read TGTGCCAGCAGTTCAGGGGGCGTTCAGCCCCAGCATTTT. This rearrangement joins TRBV6-2 or TRBV6-3 to TRBJ1-5, with TRBD1 identical over 8 bases. Per germline, CDR1 MNHEY and CDR2 SVGEGT. J was trimmed by 6 bases and V by 4 bases; bases with no gene match: 2. The CDR3 sequence is 13 residues long.